The source of this T cell receptor beta chain is a study of control samples from healthy donors and cancer patients. Assay used: immunoSEQ multiplex PCR; TCRdb lists only in-frame clones, some missing. The table lists roughly 130,000 clones, more than 80% of them singletons. CDR1 is MDHEN, CDR2 SYDVKM, per germline. With 4 bases removed from V and 1 base from J, the gap between germline ends came to 14 bases. The CDR3 sequence is 16 residues long. This receptor was identified in a man aged 18 to 30 in good health. The chain is built from TRBV28 and TRBJ1-5; possible D gene TRBD1, 5 bases. The sequencing sample was made of blood. The CDR3 sequence: CASSSGASRSNQPQHF. CDR3 in DNA: TGTGCCAGCAGTTCCGGGGCGTCCAGGAGCAATCAGCCCCAGCATTTT.